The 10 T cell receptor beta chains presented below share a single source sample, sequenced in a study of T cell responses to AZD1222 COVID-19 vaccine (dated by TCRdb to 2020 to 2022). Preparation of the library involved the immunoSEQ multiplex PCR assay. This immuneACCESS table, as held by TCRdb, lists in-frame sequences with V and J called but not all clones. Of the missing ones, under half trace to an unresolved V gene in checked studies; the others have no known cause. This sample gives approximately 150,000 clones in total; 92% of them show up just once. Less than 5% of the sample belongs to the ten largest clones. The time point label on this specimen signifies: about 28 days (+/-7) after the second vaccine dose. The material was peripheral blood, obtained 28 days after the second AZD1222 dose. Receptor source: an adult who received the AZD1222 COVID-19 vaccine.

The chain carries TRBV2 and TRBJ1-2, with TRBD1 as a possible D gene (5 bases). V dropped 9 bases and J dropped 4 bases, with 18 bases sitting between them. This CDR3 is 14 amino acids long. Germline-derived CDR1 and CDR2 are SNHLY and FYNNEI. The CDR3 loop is CARIEPTEVYGYTF. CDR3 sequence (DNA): TGTGCCAGGATCGAGCCGACAGAGGTCTATGGCTACACCTTC.

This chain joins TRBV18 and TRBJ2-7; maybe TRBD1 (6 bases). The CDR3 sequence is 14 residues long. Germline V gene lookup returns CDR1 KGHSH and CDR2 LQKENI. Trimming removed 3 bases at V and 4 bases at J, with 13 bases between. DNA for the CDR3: TGTGCCAGCTCACCCCCCGGGACACCGTACGAGCAGTACTTC. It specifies CASSPPGTPYEQYF.

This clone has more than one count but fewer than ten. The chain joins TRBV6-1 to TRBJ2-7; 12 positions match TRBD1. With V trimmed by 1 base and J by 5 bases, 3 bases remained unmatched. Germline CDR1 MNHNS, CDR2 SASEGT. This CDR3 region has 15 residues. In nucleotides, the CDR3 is TGTGCCAGCAGTGAAGGGGGACAGGGGGCGGACGAGCAGTACTTC. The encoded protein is CASSEGGQGADEQYF.

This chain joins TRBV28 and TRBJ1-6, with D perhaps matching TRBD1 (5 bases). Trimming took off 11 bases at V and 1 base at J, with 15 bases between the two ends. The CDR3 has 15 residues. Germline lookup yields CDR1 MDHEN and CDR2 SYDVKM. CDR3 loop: CAATTAGSYNSPLHF. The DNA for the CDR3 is TGTGCCGCCACCACTGCAGGGTCCTATAATTCACCCCTCCACTTT.

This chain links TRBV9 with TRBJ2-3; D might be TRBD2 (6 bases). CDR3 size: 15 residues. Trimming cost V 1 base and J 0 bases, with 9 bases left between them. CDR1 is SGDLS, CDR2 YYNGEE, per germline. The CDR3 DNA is TGTGCCAGCAGCGTATCTGGGGGGAGCACAGATACGCAGTATTTT. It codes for CASSVSGGSTDTQYF.

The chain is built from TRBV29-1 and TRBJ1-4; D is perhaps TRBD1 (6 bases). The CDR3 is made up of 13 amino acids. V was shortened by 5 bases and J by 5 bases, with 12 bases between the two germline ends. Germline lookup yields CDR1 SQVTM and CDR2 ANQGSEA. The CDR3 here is CSVSGTNNEKLFF. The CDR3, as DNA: TGCAGCGTTTCCGGGACAAACAATGAAAAACTGTTTTTT.

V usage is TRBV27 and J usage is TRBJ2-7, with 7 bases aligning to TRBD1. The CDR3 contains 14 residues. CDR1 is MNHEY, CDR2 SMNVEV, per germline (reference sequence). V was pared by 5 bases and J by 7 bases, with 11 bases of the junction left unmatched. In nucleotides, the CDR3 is TGTGCCAGCAGTACCCCTGGACAGGCCCGTGAGCAGTACTTC. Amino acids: CASSTPGQAREQYF.

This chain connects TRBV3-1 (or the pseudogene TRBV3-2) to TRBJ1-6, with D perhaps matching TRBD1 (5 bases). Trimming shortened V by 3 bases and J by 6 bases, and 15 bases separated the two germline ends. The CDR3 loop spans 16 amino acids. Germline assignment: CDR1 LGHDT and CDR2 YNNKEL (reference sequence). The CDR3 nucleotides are TGTGCCAGCAGCCAGACCGGGACGGTAATTAATTCACCCCTCCACTTT. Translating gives CASSQTGTVINSPLHF.

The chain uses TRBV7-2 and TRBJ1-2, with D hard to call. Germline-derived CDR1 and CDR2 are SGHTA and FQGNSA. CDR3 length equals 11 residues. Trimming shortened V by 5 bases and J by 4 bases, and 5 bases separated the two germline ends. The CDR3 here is CASSRGYGYTF. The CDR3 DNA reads TGTGCCAGCAGCCGAGGCTATGGCTACACCTTC.

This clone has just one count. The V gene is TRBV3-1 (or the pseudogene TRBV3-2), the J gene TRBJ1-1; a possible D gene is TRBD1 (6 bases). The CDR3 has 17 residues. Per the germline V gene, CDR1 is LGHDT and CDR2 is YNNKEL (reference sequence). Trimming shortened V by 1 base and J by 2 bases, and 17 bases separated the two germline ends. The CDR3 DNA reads TGTGCCAGCAGCCAAGTTGGGCCGACAGGCCGAAACACTGAAGCTTTCTTT. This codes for CASSQVGPTGRNTEAFF.